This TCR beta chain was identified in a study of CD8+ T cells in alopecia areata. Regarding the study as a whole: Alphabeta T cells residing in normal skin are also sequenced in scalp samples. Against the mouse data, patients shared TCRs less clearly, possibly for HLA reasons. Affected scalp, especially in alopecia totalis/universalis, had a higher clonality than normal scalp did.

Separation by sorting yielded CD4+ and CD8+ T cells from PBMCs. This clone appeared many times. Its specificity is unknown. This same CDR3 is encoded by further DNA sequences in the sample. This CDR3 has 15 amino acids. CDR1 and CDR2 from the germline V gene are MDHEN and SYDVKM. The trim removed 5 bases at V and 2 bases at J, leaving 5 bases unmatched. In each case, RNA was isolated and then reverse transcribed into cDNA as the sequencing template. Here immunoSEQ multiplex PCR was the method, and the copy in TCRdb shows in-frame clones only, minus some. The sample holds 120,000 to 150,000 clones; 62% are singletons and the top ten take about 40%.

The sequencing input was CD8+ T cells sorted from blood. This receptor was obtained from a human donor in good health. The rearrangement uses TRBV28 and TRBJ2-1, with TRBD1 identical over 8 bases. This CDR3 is CASSPGTGAYNEQFF. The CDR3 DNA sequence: TGTGCCAGCAGTCCCGGGACAGGCGCCTACAATGAGCAGTTCTTC.